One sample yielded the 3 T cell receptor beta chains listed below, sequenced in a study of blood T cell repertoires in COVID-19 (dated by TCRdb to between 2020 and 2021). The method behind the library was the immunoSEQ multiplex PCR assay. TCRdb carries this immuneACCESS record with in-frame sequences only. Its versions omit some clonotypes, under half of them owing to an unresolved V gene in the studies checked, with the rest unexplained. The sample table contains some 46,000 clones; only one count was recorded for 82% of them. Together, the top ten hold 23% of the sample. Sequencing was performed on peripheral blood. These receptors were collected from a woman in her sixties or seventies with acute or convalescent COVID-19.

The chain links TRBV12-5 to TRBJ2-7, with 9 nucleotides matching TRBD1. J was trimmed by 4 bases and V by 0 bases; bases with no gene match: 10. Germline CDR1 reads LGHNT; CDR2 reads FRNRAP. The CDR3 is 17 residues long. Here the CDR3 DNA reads TGTGCTAGTGGTTTGGTACCGGGACAGGGTGTTTTGTACGAGCAGTACTTC. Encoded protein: CASGLVPGQGVLYEQYF.

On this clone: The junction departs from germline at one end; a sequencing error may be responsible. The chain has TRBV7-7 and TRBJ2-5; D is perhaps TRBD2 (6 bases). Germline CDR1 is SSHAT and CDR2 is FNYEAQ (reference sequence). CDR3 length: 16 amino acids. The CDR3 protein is CASSLEASEDQETQYF. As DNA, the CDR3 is TGTGCTAGCAGCTTAGAGGCTAGCGAGGATCAAGAGACCCAGTACTTC.

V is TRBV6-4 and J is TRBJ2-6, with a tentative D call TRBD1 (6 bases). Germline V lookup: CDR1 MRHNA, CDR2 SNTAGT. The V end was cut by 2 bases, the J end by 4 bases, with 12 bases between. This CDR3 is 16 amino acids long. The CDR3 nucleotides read TGTGCCAGCAGTGACCTCCCAGGGGTCGGGGCCAACGTCCTGACTTTC. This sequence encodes CASSDLPGVGANVLTF.